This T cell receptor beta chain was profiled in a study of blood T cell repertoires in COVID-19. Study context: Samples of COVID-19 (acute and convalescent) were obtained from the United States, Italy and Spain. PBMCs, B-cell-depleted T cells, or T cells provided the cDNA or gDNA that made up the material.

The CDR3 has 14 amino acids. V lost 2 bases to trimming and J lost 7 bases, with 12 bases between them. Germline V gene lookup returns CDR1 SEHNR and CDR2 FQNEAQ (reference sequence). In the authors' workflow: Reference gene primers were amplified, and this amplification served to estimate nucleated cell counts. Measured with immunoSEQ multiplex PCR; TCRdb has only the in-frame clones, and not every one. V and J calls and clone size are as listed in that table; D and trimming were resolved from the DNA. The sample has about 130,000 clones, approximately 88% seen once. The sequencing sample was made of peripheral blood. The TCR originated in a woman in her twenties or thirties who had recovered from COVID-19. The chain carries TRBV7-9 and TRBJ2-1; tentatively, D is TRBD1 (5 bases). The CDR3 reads CASSLSLGANEQFF. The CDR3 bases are TGTGCCAGCAGCTTATCCCTAGGGGCGAATGAGCAGTTCTTC. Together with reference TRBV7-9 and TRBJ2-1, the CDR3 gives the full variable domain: DTGVSQNPRHKITKRGQNVTFRCDPISEHNRLYWYRQTLGQGPEFLTYFQNEAQLEKSRLLSDRFSAERPKGSFSTLEIQRTEQGDSAMYLCASSLSLGANEQFFGPGTRLTVL.